This TCR beta chain appears in the sequencing data of a study of a mutant IDH1 vaccine in newly diagnosed glioma. Libraries were prepared by immunoSEQ multiplex PCR; TCRdb keeps only in-frame clonotypes and omits some of them. Of 50,000 to 70,000 clones listed, roughly four fifths are singletons. As for this clone: Its antigen is undetermined.

General study findings and limits: Seemingly, pseudoprogression had no relation to changes in the top peripheral T cell clonotypes.

The CDR3 totals 14 residues. CDR1 and CDR2 from the germline V gene are SGHRS and YFSETQ. V dropped 5 bases and J dropped 0 bases, with 11 bases sitting between them. Time point reported: week 47, end of study. It was 300 ug of mutant IDH1 20-mer peptide that made up each vaccine dose, given with topical imiquimod. This specimen was PBMCs, taken from a glioma patient whose treatment included an IDH1 peptide vaccine. The clonotype originates from a woman aged 45-60 years with glioma. V and J are TRBV5-1 and TRBJ1-1; no firm D call. The CDR3 here is CASRSPRLNTEAFF. CDR3 DNA: TGCGCCAGCAGGTCGCCCAGGTTGAACACTGAAGCTTTCTTT.